These 24 T cell receptor beta chains were all obtained from the same sample, sequenced in a study of beta chain features in type 1 diabetes (dated by TCRdb to 2016 to 2019). Library preparation employed the immunoSEQ multiplex PCR assay. The entire amount of isolated RNA was reverse transcribed using the High Capacity cDNA Reverse Transcription Kit, so the sequenced TCRB transcripts were expressed ones. TCRdb mirrors the immuneACCESS table, restricted to in-frame sequences. Some clones are absent from its copies; in checked studies, under half trace to an unresolved V gene, and the reason for the others is unknown. The sample profile shows 150,000 to 200,000 clones; 7% to 10% of them were found once. Approximately 2.2% of the sample rests with the top ten. Sequencing was done on a sample of central memory CD4+ T cells from blood. The receptors derive from a young woman in good health.

This chain connects TRBV30 to TRBJ2-1; perhaps TRBD1 as D (6 bases). CDR3 size: 14 residues. From germline, CDR1 is GTSNPN and CDR2 SVGIG (reference sequence). V gave up 2 bases and J gave up 8 bases, with 16 bases separating them. The CDR3 sequence is CAWSTGTGIYEQFF. For the CDR3, the DNA is TGTGCCTGGAGTACAGGGACCGGGATCTATGAGCAGTTCTTC.

A few counts support this clone. Other DNA sequences in the same sample also yield this CDR3. The V gene is TRBV14, the J gene TRBJ2-7; 8 nucleotides match TRBD2. Per the germline V gene, CDR1 is SGHDN and CDR2 is FVKESK. The CDR3 contains 15 residues. Trimming cost V 1 base and J 2 bases; bases outside gene matches: 4. The CDR3 sequence is CASSQASGRTYEQYF. The CDR3 DNA reads as TGTGCCAGCAGCCAAGCGAGCGGGAGAACCTACGAGCAGTACTTC.

This chain uses TRBV6-5 with TRBJ2-3; D may be TRBD2 (5 bases). The CDR3 length is 15 residues. Trimming took 7 bases from V and 4 from J, leaving 18 bases between them. Germline V lookup: CDR1 MNHEY, CDR2 SVGAGI. The CDR3 is CASTFGRAGSDTQYF. CDR3 coding DNA: TGTGCCAGCACCTTTGGTCGGGCGGGTTCAGATACGCAGTATTTT.

This clone was seen a handful of times. CDR3 residues: CASSHLIAEKYNEQFF. In DNA form, the CDR3 reads TGTGCCAGCAGCCATCTCATCGCGGAGAAATACAATGAGCAGTTCTTC. J is TRBJ2-1 and V is TRBV14; no firm D call. The germline V gene has CDR1 SGHDN and CDR2 FVKESK. CDR3 size: 16 residues. V shed 3 bases and J shed 4 bases, with 16 bases lying between them.

This chain joins TRBV7-2 and TRBJ1-6; 7 bases map to TRBD1. Trimming removed 5 bases from V and 7 bases from J; junction bases left unmatched: 2. CDR3 length equals 13 residues. Per germline, CDR1 SGHTA and CDR2 FQGNSA. The CDR3: CASSRRGNSPLHF. Written as DNA, the CDR3 is TGTGCCAGCAGCCGCAGGGGGAATTCACCCCTCCACTTT.

This clone was seen a few times. The V gene is TRBV10-2, the J gene TRBJ2-6; 8 bases match TRBD2. This CDR3 contains 17 residues. Germline V gives CDR1 WSHSY, CDR2 SAAADI. With 8 bases clipped from V and 0 bases from J, the junction kept 9 bases outside the gene matches. This CDR3 is CASSQGLGLSGANVLTF. The CDR3 nucleotides are TGCGCCAGCTCCCAGGGACTAGGGCTCTCTGGGGCCAACGTCCTGACTTTC.

V and J are TRBV5-6 and TRBJ2-6; 9 bases are a match to TRBD1. J gave up 2 bases and V 4 bases, and 13 bases lay outside the gene matches. The CDR3 totals 19 residues. CDR1 is SGHDT and CDR2 is YYEEEE in the germline V gene. Written as DNA, the CDR3 is TGTGCCAGCAGCCCGATCCCGGGACAGGGAAACACTGGGGCCAACGTCCTGACTTTC. Amino acids: CASSPIPGQGNTGANVLTF. Full variable domain (remainder filled in from reference TRBV5-6 and TRBJ2-6): DAGVTQSPTHLIKTRGQQVTLRCSPKSGHDTVSWYQQALGQGPQFIFQYYEEEERQRGNFPDRFSGHQFPNYSSELNVNALLLGDSALYLCASSPIPGQGNTGANVLTFGAGSRLTVL.

This clone has more than one count but fewer than ten. The chain combines TRBV5-1 with TRBJ2-2, with 9 bases lining up with TRBD1. V was pared by 3 bases and J by 3 bases, with 3 bases of the junction left unmatched. Germline CDR1 reads SGHRS; CDR2 reads YFSETQ. The CDR3 loop spans 15 amino acids. This CDR3 reads CASSWGDRDTGELFF. The CDR3, as DNA: TGCGCCAGCAGCTGGGGGGACAGGGACACCGGGGAGCTGTTTTTT.

This sequence joins TRBV4-1 and TRBJ2-2; tentative D call: TRBD1 (6 bases). CDR1 MGHRA and CDR2 YSYEKL come from the germline V gene. The CDR3 length is 15 residues. The V end was cut by 2 bases, the J end by 1 base, with 8 bases between. CDR3 in amino acids: CASSQRDKNTGELFF. In nucleotides, the CDR3 is TGCGCCAGCAGCCAACGGGACAAGAACACCGGGGAGCTGTTTTTT.

Only a few counts were recorded for this clone. The rearrangement uses TRBV11-3 and TRBJ2-3, with no clear D. CDR3 length: 12 residues. V was trimmed by 5 bases and J by 6 bases, leaving 9 bases between them. Germline CDR1 is SGHNT and CDR2 is YENEEA. CDR3 bases: TGTGCCAGCAGCCCCGCACGGGATACGCAGTATTTT. Translated, it gives CASSPARDTQYF.

This clone was found a few times. The chain has TRBV7-2 and TRBJ1-2, with TRBD1 as a possible D gene (6 bases). The germline CDR1 and CDR2 sequences are SGHTA and FQGNSA. CDR3 length equals 14 residues. The ends were cut back, 5 bases at V and 6 bases at J, with 16 bases in the middle. Written as DNA, the CDR3 is TGTGCCAGCAGCCCCAGACAGGCTGCCGATGGCTACACCTTC. It translates to CASSPRQAADGYTF.

This chain connects TRBV18 to TRBJ2-1; 9 nucleotides match TRBD1. V was pared by 4 bases and J by 9 bases, with 4 bases of the junction left unmatched. Germline CDR1 and CDR2: KGHSH and LQKENI. The CDR3 sequence is 13 residues long. CDR3 DNA: TGTGCCAGCTCACGGACAGGGGTGCGTGAGCAGTTCTTC. The encoded protein is CASSRTGVREQFF.

The rearrangement uses TRBV18 and TRBJ1-5, with D unclear. CDR1 KGHSH and CDR2 LQKENI come from the germline V gene. The germline V and J ends were trimmed by 3 bases and 0 bases, with 6 bases remaining between them. This CDR3 is built from 14 residues. The CDR3 loop reads CASSPEHSNQPQHF. CDR3 nucleotide sequence: TGTGCCAGCTCACCTGAACATAGCAATCAGCCCCAGCATTTT.

The chain joins TRBV6-1 to TRBJ2-2, with 7 bases fitting TRBD1. After removal of 5 bases from V and 8 bases from J, the junction contained 11 bases not matched to a gene. CDR3 length: 15 residues. CDR1 is MNHNS and CDR2 is SASEGT in the germline V gene. This CDR3 is CASSLQNQGEGELFF. CDR3 coding DNA: TGTGCCAGCAGTCTTCAAAACCAGGGGGAAGGGGAGCTGTTTTTT.

The chain couples TRBV6-1 to TRBJ2-1; D is ambiguous. The V end was cut by 4 bases, the J end by 3 bases, with 7 bases between. Per the germline V gene, CDR1 is MNHNS and CDR2 is SASEGT. The CDR3 consists of 13 residues. CDR3 DNA sequence: TGTGCCAGCAGTGGGGCGCGCTACAATGAGCAGTTCTTC. This translates into CASSGARYNEQFF.

Remarks on this clone: Other DNA sequences in this sample translate to the same CDR3. The J gene is TRBJ1-3, the V gene TRBV9; D unresolved. The CDR3 sequence is 15 residues long. CDR1 is SGDLS, CDR2 YYNGEE, per germline. Trimming took 2 bases from V and 0 from J, leaving 9 bases between them. For the CDR3, the DNA is TGTGCCAGCAGCGTTGGCGGAAGCTCTGGAAACACCATATATTTT. Amino acids: CASSVGGSSGNTIYF.

This chain links TRBV11-2 with TRBJ2-1; no clear D. The germline CDR1 and CDR2 sequences are SGHAT and FQNNGV. This CDR3 region has 15 residues. The V end lost 5 bases, the J end lost 0 bases, and 11 bases lay between the germline ends. The CDR3 DNA follows: TGTGCCAGCAGCCGTCAGAGGTCCTCCTACAATGAGCAGTTCTTC. The encoded protein is CASSRQRSSYNEQFF.

This clone was observed a few times. The chain recombines TRBV7-3 with TRBJ2-1; TRBD2 matches 8 bases. The CDR3 covers 15 residues. The germline V gene encodes CDR1 SGHTA and CDR2 FQGTGA. The junction had 9 bases not matched to a gene; V was cut back by 5 bases and J by 6 bases. CDR3 bases: TGTGCCAGCAGCGCCAATCCGGGGGGGGTCAATGAGCAGTTCTTC. Translation gives CASSANPGGVNEQFF. Combining the CDR3 with reference TRBV7-3 and TRBJ2-1 gives the whole variable domain GAGVSQTPSNKVTEKGKYVELRCDPISGHTALYWYRQSLGQGPEFLIYFQGTGAADDSGLPNDRFFAVRPEGSVSTLKIQRTERGDSAVYLCASSANPGGVNEQFFGPGTRLTVL.

Remarks on this clone: Other nucleotide sequences in the sample specify the same CDR3. The chain employs TRBV2 and TRBJ2-2; maybe TRBD2 (5 bases). CDR3 length: 13 amino acids. CDR1 is SNHLY and CDR2 is FYNNEI in the germline V gene. Trimming pared 7 bases from V and 4 bases from J, leaving 10 bases between. In DNA form, the CDR3 reads TGTGCCAGCACTGGCGGGTCCACCGGGGAGCTGTTTTTT. Its protein is CASTGGSTGELFF.

This rearrangement joins TRBV30 to TRBJ2-3; TRBD2 might be the D (5 bases). CDR3 length: 17 residues. Trimming removed 0 bases at V and 2 bases at J, with 18 bases between. Germline CDR1 GTSNPN, CDR2 SVGIG (reference sequence). CDR3 sequence (DNA): TGTGCCTGGAGTGTAGGCTCTTTCCGGGGTACCACAGATACGCAGTATTTT. As protein: CAWSVGSFRGTTDTQYF.

Only a few counts were recorded for this clone. The V and J genes are TRBV30 and TRBJ2-6, with unresolved D. Germline V gene data show CDR1 as GTSNPN and CDR2 as SVGIG (reference sequence). Between the trimmed V and J ends, which lost 8 bases and 2 bases, there was a span of 10 bases. CDR3 size: 13 residues. The CDR3 is CALSEAGANVLTF. CDR3 coding DNA: TGTGCCCTCAGCGAGGCTGGGGCCAACGTCCTGACTTTC. The variable domain in full, with the rest retrieved from reference TRBV30 and TRBJ2-6, is SQTIHQWPATLVQPVGSPLSLECTVEGTSNPNLYWYRQAAGRGLQLLFYSVGIGQISSEVPQNLSASRPQDRQFILSSKKLLLSDSGFYLCALSEAGANVLTFGAGSRLTVL.

J is TRBJ2-2 and V is TRBV5-1; no reliable D call. This CDR3 is 16 amino acids long. V lost 0 bases to trimming and J lost 4 bases, with 13 bases between them. Germline V gene lookup returns CDR1 SGHRS and CDR2 YFSETQ. The CDR3 loop is CASSLDLYPGTGELFF. As DNA, the CDR3 is TGCGCCAGCAGCTTGGATTTATATCCGGGCACCGGGGAGCTGTTTTTT. The variable domain in full, completed from reference TRBV5-1 and TRBJ2-2, reads KAGVTQTPRYLIKTRGQQVTLSCSPISGHRSVSWYQQTPGQGLQFLFEYFSETQRNKGNFPGRFSGRQFSNSRSEMNVSTLELGDSALYLCASSLDLYPGTGELFFGEGSRLTVL.

This chain links TRBV28 with TRBJ2-1, with 10 bases identical to TRBD1. From germline, CDR1 is MDHEN and CDR2 SYDVKM. CDR3 length: 15 amino acids. Trimming took 3 bases from V and 2 from J; bases not matched to a gene: 1. In DNA, the CDR3 is TGTGCCAGCAGTTTCGGGACAGGGGCCTACAATGAGCAGTTCTTC. Residues: CASSFGTGAYNEQFF.

The chain has TRBV7-9 and TRBJ1-1; no reliable D call. V dropped 1 base and J dropped 7 bases, with 10 bases sitting between them. This CDR3 is built from 13 residues. CDR1 and CDR2 from the germline V gene are SEHNR and FQNEAQ (reference sequence). CDR3 DNA sequence: TGTGCCAGCAGCTTAGAACAGACCGTTGAAGCTTTCTTT. Translation: CASSLEQTVEAFF.